This TCR beta chain was documented in a study of cytomegalovirus exposure and HLA in healthy donors. General study points: Some highly shared sequence variants likely arose as a pipeline artifact.

The primer mix had 60 Vbeta and 13 Jbeta primers. Libraries were prepared by immunoSEQ multiplex PCR; TCRdb keeps only in-frame clonotypes and omits some of them. The table shows a few hundred thousand clones, with about 80% occurring only once. Of note for this clone: Its antigen remains unknown.

V shed 4 bases and J 4 bases; nucleotides not matched to a gene: 3. CDR1 is SGHDT, CDR2 YYEEEE, per germline. The CDR3 contains 14 residues. The receptor comes from a girl aged 2-10 years in good health and CMV-seronegative. The sequencing input was PBMCs. The chain links TRBV5-6 to TRBJ1-4, with 8 bases aligning to TRBD1. CDR3 nucleotide sequence: TGTGCCAGCAGCATGGACAGGGTTAATGAAAAACTGTTTTTT. Residues: CASSMDRVNEKLFF.